The table lists the clone carrying this TCR beta chain with a few counts. The sample belongs to a study of OX40 agonist ivuxolimab in advanced cancers. Study-wide background: A mean age of around 66 years, range about 20 to 79, was recorded, and 70% to 85% were male.

Generated by immunoSEQ multiplex PCR, the TCRdb table keeps only in-frame clones and is missing some. The sample has approximately 40,000 clones, 92% seen once. This CDR3 region has 16 residues. Trimming took 5 bases from V and 0 from J, leaving 11 bases between them. Germline-derived CDR1 and CDR2 are SEHNR and FQNEAQ (reference sequence). On cycle 4 day 1 and cycle 7 day 1, as well as at baseline, blood was sampled. The TCR was taken from an adult with an advanced solid tumor such as melanoma, head and neck, liver or kidney cancer. Sequenced here: CD4+ or CD8+ T cells sorted from blood, sampled in a trial of the OX40 agonist ivuxolimab. The chain links TRBV7-9 to TRBJ1-6, with a tentative D call TRBD1 (5 bases). CDR3 nucleotide sequence: TGTGCCAGCAGCGATTACAGGAGCTCCTATAATTCACCCCTCCACTTT. Translated: CASSDYRSSYNSPLHF.